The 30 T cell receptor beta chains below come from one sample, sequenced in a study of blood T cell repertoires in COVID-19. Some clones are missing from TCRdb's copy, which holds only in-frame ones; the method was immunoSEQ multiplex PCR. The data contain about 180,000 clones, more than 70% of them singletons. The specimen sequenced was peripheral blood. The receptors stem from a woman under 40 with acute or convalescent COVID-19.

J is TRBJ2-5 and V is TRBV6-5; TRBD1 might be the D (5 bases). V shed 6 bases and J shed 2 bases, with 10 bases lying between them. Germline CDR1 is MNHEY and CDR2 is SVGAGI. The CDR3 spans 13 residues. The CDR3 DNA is TGTGCCAGCAGGGGTAGGACACAAGAGACCCAGTACTTC. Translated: CASRGRTQETQYF.

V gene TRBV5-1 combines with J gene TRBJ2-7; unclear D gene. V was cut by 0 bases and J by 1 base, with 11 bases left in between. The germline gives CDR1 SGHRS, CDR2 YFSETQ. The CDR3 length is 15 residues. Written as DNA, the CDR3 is TGCGCCAGCAGCTTGGGTCTCACACCTTCCTACGAGCAGTACTTC. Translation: CASSLGLTPSYEQYF.

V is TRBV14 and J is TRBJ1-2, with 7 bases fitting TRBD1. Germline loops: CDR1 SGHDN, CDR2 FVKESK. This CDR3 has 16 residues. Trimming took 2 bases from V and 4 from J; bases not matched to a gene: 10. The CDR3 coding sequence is TGTGCCAGCAGCCAACGGCTCGGCAAGGGGGCCTATGGCTACACCTTC. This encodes CASSQRLGKGAYGYTF.

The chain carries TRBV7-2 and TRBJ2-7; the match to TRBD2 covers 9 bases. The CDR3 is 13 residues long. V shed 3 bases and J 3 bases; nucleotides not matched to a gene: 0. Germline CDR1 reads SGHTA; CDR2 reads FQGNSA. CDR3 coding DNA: TGTGCCAGCAGCTTTAGCGGGAGCTACGAGCAGTACTTC. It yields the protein CASSFSGSYEQYF.

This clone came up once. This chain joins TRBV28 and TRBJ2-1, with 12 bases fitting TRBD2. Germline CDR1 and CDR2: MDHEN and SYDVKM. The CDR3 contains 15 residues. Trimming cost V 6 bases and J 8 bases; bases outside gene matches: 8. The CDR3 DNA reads TGTGCCAGCAGACCCGGACTAGCGGGACCGGATGAGCAGTTCTTC. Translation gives CASRPGLAGPDEQFF.

The CDR3 region has the DNA TGTGCCTGTTCCCGAACAGGGATGGTTCAGCCCCAGCATTTT. This translates into CACSRTGMVQPQHF. The rearrangement joins TRBV30 to TRBJ1-5; D is perhaps TRBD1 (6 bases). The CDR3 totals 14 residues. V was trimmed by 6 bases and J by 6 bases, leaving 18 bases between them. Germline values: CDR1 GTSNPN, CDR2 SVGIG (reference sequence).

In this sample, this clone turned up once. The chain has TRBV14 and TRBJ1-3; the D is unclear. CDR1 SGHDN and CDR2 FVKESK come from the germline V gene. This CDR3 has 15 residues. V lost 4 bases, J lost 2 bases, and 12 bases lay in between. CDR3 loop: CASSRGPSPGNTIYF. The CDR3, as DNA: TGTGCCAGCAGCCGAGGGCCCAGCCCTGGAAACACCATATATTTT.

CDR3 DNA: TGCAGTGCTAGTGAGGGGGCCACCGCTAACTATGGCTACACCTTC. Translating it yields CSASEGATANYGYTF. This chain joins TRBV20-1 and TRBJ1-2; TRBD1 aligns across 7 bases. CDR3 length: 15 residues. Per the germline V gene, CDR1 is DFQATT and CDR2 is SNEGSKA (reference sequence). V lost 3 bases to trimming and J lost 0 bases; unmatched junction nucleotides: 7.

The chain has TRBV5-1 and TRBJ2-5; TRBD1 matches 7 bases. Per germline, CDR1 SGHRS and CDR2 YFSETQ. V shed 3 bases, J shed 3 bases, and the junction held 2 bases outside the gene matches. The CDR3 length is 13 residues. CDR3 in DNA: TGCGCCAGCAGCTCCGGACAGGAAGAGACCCAGTACTTC. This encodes CASSSGQEETQYF.

In nucleotides, the CDR3 is TGTGCCAGCAGAGAAACAGGGGCAGGAAACACCATATATTTT. Translation: CASRETGAGNTIYF. The chain links TRBV6-6 to TRBJ1-3, with TRBD1 matching over 7 bases. The length of the CDR3 is 14 residues. Per the germline V gene, CDR1 is MNHNY and CDR2 is SVGAGI (reference sequence). With V trimmed by 6 bases and J by 4 bases, 6 bases remained unmatched.

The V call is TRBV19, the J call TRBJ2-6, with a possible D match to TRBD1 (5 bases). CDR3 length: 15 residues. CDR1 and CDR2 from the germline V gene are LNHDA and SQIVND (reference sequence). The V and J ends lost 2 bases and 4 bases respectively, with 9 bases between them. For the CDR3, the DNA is TGTGCCAGTAGTATAACAGGCTCCGGGGCCAACGTCCTGACTTTC. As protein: CASSITGSGANVLTF. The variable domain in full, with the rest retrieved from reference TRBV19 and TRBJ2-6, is DGGITQSPKYLFRKEGQNVTLSCEQNLNHDAMYWYRQDPGQGLRLIYYSQIVNDFQKGDIAEGYSVSREKKESFPLTVTSAQKNPTAFYLCASSITGSGANVLTFGAGSRLTVL.

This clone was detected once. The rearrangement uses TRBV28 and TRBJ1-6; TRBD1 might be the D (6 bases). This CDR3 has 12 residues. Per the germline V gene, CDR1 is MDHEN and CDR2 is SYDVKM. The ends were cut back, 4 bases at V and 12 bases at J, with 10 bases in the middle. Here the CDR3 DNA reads TGTGCCAGCAGTTCCCCCAGGGGACCCCTCCACTTT. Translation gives CASSSPRGPLHF. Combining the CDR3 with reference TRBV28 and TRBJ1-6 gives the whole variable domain DVKVTQSSRYLVKRTGEKVFLECVQDMDHENMFWYRQDPGLGLRLIYFSYDVKMKEKGDIPEGYSVSREKKERFSLILESASTNQTSMYLCASSSPRGPLHFGNGTRLTVT.

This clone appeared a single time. The CDR3 sequence: CASMLVRGERGYTF. CDR3 DNA sequence: TGTGCCAGCATGCTAGTGCGGGGGGAACGTGGCTACACCTTC. The chain has TRBV25-1 and TRBJ1-2, with D maybe TRBD1 (5 bases). Looked up from germline, CDR1 is MGHDK and CDR2 is SYGVNS. This CDR3 has 14 residues. V gave up 7 bases and J gave up 7 bases, with 19 bases separating them.

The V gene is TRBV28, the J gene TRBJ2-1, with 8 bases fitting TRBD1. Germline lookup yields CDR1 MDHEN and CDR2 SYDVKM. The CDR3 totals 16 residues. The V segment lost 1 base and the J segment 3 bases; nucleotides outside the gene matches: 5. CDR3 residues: CASSLLDRGYYNEQFF. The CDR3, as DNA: TGTGCCAGCAGTTTATTAGACAGGGGCTACTACAATGAGCAGTTCTTC. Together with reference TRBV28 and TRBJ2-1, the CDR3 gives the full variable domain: DVKVTQSSRYLVKRTGEKVFLECVQDMDHENMFWYRQDPGLGLRLIYFSYDVKMKEKGDIPEGYSVSREKKERFSLILESASTNQTSMYLCASSLLDRGYYNEQFFGPGTRLTVL.

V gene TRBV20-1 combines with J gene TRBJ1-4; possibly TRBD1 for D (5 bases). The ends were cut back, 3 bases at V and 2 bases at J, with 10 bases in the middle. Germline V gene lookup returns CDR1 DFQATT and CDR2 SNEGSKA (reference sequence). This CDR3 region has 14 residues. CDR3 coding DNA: TGCAGTGCTAGTCGCGGGACGACTAATGAAAAACTGTTTTTT. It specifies CSASRGTTNEKLFF.

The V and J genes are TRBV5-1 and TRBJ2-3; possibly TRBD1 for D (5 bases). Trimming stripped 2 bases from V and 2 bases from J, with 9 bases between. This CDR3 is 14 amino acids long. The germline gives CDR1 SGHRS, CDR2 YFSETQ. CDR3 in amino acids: CASSFNRFTDTQYF. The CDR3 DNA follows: TGCGCCAGCAGCTTTAACAGGTTCACAGATACGCAGTATTTT. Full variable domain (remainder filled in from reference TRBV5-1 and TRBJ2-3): KAGVTQTPRYLIKTRGQQVTLSCSPISGHRSVSWYQQTPGQGLQFLFEYFSETQRNKGNFPGRFSGRQFSNSRSEMNVSTLELGDSALYLCASSFNRFTDTQYFGPGTRLTVL.

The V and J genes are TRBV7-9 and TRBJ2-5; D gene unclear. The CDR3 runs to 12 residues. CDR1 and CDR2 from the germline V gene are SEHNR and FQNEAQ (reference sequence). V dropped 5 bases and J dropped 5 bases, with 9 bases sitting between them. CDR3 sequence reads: CASSGILETQYF. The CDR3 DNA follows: TGTGCCAGCAGCGGCATTTTGGAGACCCAGTACTTC.

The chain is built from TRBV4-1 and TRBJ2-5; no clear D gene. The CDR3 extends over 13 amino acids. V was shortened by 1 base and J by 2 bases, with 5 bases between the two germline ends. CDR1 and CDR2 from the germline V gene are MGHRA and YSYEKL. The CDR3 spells CASSQVIQETQYF. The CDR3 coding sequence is TGCGCCAGCAGCCAAGTAATACAAGAGACCCAGTACTTC.

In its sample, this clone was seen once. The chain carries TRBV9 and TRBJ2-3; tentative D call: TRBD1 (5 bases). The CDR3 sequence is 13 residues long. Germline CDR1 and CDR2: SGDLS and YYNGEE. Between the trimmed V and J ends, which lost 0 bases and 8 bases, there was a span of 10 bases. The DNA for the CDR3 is TGTGCCAGCAGCGTAGTCCCCCAGGGTACGCAGTATTTT. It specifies CASSVVPQGTQYF.

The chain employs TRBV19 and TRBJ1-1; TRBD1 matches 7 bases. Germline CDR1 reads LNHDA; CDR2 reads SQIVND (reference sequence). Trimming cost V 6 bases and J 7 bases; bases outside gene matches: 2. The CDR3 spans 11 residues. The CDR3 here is CASRDRYEAFF. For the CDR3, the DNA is TGTGCCAGTAGGGACAGGTATGAAGCTTTCTTT.

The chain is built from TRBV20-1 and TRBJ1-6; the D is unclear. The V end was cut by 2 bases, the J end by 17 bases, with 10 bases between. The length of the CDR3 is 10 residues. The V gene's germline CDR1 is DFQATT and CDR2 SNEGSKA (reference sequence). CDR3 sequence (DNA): TGCAGTGCTAGACTTCTTAACATCCACTTT. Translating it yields CSARLLNIHF.

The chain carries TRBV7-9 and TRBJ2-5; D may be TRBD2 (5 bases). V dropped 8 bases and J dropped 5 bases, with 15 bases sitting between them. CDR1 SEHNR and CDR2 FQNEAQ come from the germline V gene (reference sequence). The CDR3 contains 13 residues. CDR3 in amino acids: CASLRYPGETQYF. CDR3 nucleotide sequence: TGTGCCAGCCTCCGATATCCGGGGGAGACCCAGTACTTC.

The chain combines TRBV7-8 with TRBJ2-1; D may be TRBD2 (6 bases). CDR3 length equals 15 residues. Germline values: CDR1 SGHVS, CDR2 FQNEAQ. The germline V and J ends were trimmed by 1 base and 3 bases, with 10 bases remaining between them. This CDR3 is CASSLERGVYNEQFF. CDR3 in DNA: TGTGCCAGCAGCTTAGAGCGCGGGGTCTACAATGAGCAGTTCTTC.

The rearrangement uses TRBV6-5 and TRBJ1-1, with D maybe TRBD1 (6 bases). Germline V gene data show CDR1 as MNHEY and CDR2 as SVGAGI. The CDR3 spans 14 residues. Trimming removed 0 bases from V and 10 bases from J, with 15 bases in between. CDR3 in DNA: TGTGCCAGCAGTTACTCGGAGACAGGTAGAGGAGCTTTCTTT. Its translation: CASSYSETGRGAFF.

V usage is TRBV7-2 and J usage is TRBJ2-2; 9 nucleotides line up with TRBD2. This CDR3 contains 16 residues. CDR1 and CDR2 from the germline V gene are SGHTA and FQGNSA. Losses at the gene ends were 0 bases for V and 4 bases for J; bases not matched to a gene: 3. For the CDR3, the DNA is TGTGCCAGCAGCTTAGCGCAGACTAGCGGCACCGGGGAGCTGTTTTTT. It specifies CASSLAQTSGTGELFF.

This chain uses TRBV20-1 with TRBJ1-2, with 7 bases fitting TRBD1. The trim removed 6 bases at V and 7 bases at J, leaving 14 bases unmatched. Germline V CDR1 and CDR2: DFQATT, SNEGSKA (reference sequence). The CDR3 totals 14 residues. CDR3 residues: CSASPHITGAGYTF. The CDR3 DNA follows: TGCAGTGCGAGTCCACATATCACAGGGGCTGGCTACACCTTC.

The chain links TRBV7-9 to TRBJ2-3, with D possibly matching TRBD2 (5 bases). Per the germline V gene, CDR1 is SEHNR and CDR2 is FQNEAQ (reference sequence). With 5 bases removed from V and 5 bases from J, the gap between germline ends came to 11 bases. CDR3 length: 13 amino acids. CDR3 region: CASSEGQRDTQYF. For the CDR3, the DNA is TGTGCCAGCAGCGAGGGTCAGAGAGATACGCAGTATTTT.

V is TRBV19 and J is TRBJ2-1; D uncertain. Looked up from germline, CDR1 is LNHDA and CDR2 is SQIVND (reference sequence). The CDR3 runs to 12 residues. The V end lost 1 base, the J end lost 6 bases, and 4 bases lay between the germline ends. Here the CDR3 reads CASSIGGNEQFF. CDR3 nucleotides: TGTGCCAGTAGTATAGGAGGCAATGAGCAGTTCTTC.

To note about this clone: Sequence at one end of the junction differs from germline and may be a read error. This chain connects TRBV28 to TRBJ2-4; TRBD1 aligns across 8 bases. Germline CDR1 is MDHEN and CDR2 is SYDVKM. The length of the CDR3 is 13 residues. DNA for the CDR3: TGTGCCAGCAGTTCTACCCAGGGGGCTGGTCCACTCTTC. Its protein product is CASSSTQGAGPLF.

CDR3 sequence: CASREAGANVLTF. DNA for the CDR3: TGTGCCAGCAGAGAAGCGGGGGCCAACGTCCTGACTTTC. The chain couples TRBV27 to TRBJ2-6, with D uncertain. Germline CDR1 MNHEY, CDR2 SMNVEV (reference sequence). The CDR3 consists of 13 residues. V was trimmed by 6 bases and J by 4 bases, leaving 7 bases between them.